A selection of T cell receptor beta chains follows, all from one sample in a study of blood T cell repertoires in COVID-19. Only in-frame clones appear in the TCRdb table, and some are missing; sequencing was by immunoSEQ multiplex PCR. The table shows 150,000 to 200,000 clones, with around 80% occurring only once. The material sequenced was PBMCs or T cells enriched from blood (not recorded which). These receptors came from a man in his 70s who had been exposed to COVID-19. CDR3s include the opening cysteine and the closing phenylalanine or tryptophan. A D gene is named only where the DNA matches it firmly. Clone size appears in some rows only: once, few, many, or a class for an expanded clone.

CDR3,DNA,D,size,V,J
CAWSVGGSGYEQYF,TGTGCCTGGAGTGTAGGCGGGAGTGGCTACGAGCAGTACTTC,TRBD2,NA,TRBV30,TRBJ2-7
CASSLGLPADEQFF,TGTGCCAGCAGCTTGGGACTCCCGGCCGATGAGCAGTTCTTC,NA,NA,TRBV7-9,TRBJ2-1
CASSTRTGGLRSTEAFF,TGTGCCAGTAGTACCCGGACAGGAGGCCTTAGGAGCACTGAAGCTTTCTTT,TRBD1,NA,TRBV19,TRBJ1-1
CATSTIRDRGVNSPLHF,TGTGCCACCAGCACTATCCGGGACAGGGGGGTAAATTCACCCCTCCACTTT,TRBD1,NA,TRBV15,TRBJ1-6
CASSAGTLSTDTQYF,TGTGCCAGCAGCGCAGGGACTTTAAGCACAGATACGCAGTATTTT,NA,NA,TRBV9,TRBJ2-3
CASSQAGLSLYNEQFF,TGCGCCAGCAGCCAAGCGGGGTTAAGCCTCTACAATGAGCAGTTCTTC,NA,NA,TRBV4-1,TRBJ2-1
CAWSHSMGQWGGYGYTF,TGTGCCTGGAGCCACTCGATGGGACAGTGGGGAGGCTATGGCTACACCTTC,TRBD1,NA,TRBV30,TRBJ1-2
CASSLDQGYGEYF,TGTGCCAGCAGCTTGGATCAGGGTTATGGAGAGTACTTC,NA,NA,TRBV5-4,TRBJ2-7
CASRTWDINYGYTF,TGTGCCAGCAGGACCTGGGACATTAACTATGGCTACACCTTC,NA,NA,TRBV7-9,TRBJ1-2
CASSVGEGTGEQYF,TGTGCCAGCAGCGTAGGGGAGGGAACAGGTGAGCAGTACTTC,TRBD2,NA,TRBV9,TRBJ2-7
CASSISAGPVLNSPLHF,TGTGCCAGTAGTATTTCAGCAGGTCCCGTCTTAAATTCACCCCTCCACTTT,NA,NA,TRBV19,TRBJ1-6
CASRISPTGPYEQYF,TGTGCCAGCAGAATTAGCCCGACAGGGCCCTACGAGCAGTACTTC,TRBD1,NA,TRBV5-4,TRBJ2-7
CASSINKIVDYGYTF,TGTGCCAGCAGCATAAACAAAATCGTGGACTATGGCTACACCTTC,NA,NA,TRBV7-3,TRBJ1-2
CATSRSGTRVDEQYF,TGTGCCACCAGCAGATCCGGGACAAGAGTGGACGAGCAGTACTTC,NA,NA,TRBV15,TRBJ2-7
CASGPGGLAGVYEQYF,TGTGCCAGCGGTCCAGGGGGACTAGCGGGAGTTTACGAGCAGTACTTC,TRBD2,NA,TRBV9,TRBJ2-7
CASSHPPTGEELKGPGEQFF,TGCGCCAGCAGCCACCCCCCGACAGGGGAGGAGTTAAAGGGCCCCGGGGAGCAGTTCTTC,TRBD1,NA,TRBV4-1,TRBJ2-1
CASSAGLAQGQGYGNEKLFF,TGTGCCAGCAGCGCTGGCCTTGCACAGGGACAGGGCTACGGTAATGAAAAACTGTTTTTT,TRBD1,NA,TRBV9,TRBJ1-4
CASSLGGGGDQPQHF,TGTGCCAGCAGTTTGGGCGGGGGCGGAGATCAGCCCCAGCATTTT,NA,once,TRBV28,TRBJ1-5
CASMGLQETQYF,TGTGCCAGCATGGGACTTCAAGAGACCCAGTACTTC,NA,NA,TRBV7-2,TRBJ2-5
CASSELAPYGYTF,TGTGCCAGCAGTGAATTGGCACCCTATGGCTACACCTTC,NA,NA,TRBV6-1,TRBJ1-2
CASSLARLEKLFF,TGTGCCAGCAGCTTAGCGAGGTTGGAAAAACTGTTTTTT,NA,NA,TRBV7-9,TRBJ1-4
CASSLVAGPNTEAFF,TGTGCCAGCAGCTTGGTCGCAGGTCCGAACACTGAAGCTTTCTTT,NA,NA,TRBV5-5,TRBJ1-1
CASSYPGLAGGSREFF,TGTGCCAGCAGTTACCCCGGACTAGCGGGAGGAAGTAGGGAGTTCTTC,TRBD2,NA,TRBV6-2/TRBV6-3,TRBJ2-1
CAISDGGGTGRYEQYF,TGTGCCATCAGTGATGGGGGAGGGACAGGGAGGTACGAGCAGTACTTC,TRBD1,NA,TRBV10-3,TRBJ2-7
CASSFGQGLPGAQYF,TGCGCCAGCAGCTTTGGTCAGGGGTTGCCAGGGGCCCAGTACTTC,NA,NA,TRBV5-1,TRBJ2-5
CASSSLIRDRVSGGYTF,TGTGCCAGCAGCTCGTTAATCCGGGACAGGGTTTCGGGTGGCTACACCTTC,TRBD1,NA,TRBV11-2,TRBJ1-2
CASTLLADRGGEQYF,TGCGCCAGCACCCTCCTGGCGGACAGGGGGGGAGAGCAGTACTTC,TRBD1,once,TRBV5-1,TRBJ2-7
CASSRGYDEQYF,TGTGCCAGTTCCAGGGGGTACGACGAGCAGTACTTC,TRBD1,NA,TRBV19,TRBJ2-7
CASSLDRASNQPQHF,TGTGCCAGCAGTTTAGACAGGGCTAGCAATCAGCCCCAGCATTTT,TRBD1,NA,TRBV6-5,TRBJ1-5
CASSLEGQGSPYGYTF,TGTGCCAGCAGCTTGGAGGGACAGGGAAGTCCCTATGGCTACACCTTC,TRBD1,NA,TRBV7-2,TRBJ1-2
CASSELPGGDGYTF,TGTGCCAGCAGTGAATTACCGGGGGGGGATGGCTACACCTTC,NA,once,TRBV2,TRBJ1-2
CASSQLGAAGEAFF,TGTGCCAGCAGTCAACTTGGGGCGGCAGGAGAAGCTTTCTTT,NA,NA,TRBV6-6,TRBJ1-1
CASSFDRAGYGYTF,TGTGCCAGTAGTTTCGACAGGGCAGGGTATGGCTACACCTTC,TRBD1,NA,TRBV19,TRBJ1-2
CASSLGAGGFHF,TGTGCCAGCAGCTTGGGGGCAGGGGGCTTCCACTTT,TRBD1,NA,TRBV5-8,TRBJ1-6
CSVPKGAANYGYTF,TGCAGCGTACCCAAGGGGGCTGCTAACTATGGCTACACCTTC,TRBD1,few,TRBV29-1,TRBJ1-2
CASSEVPSISPLHF,TGTGCCAGCAGTGAAGTCCCCTCTATTTCACCCCTCCACTTT,NA,NA,TRBV6-1,TRBJ1-6
CASTTGVNQPQHF,TGTGCCAGCACTACAGGGGTTAATCAGCCCCAGCATTTT,TRBD1,NA,TRBV27,TRBJ1-5